Shown below are 31 T cell receptor beta chains from a single sample sequenced in a study of blood T cell repertoires in COVID-19. Produced via immunoSEQ multiplex PCR; TCRdb's table is partial and in-frame only. The sample has 150,000 to 200,000 clones; 70% to 85% are singletons. Material: peripheral blood. Receptors were obtained from a human donor with acute or convalescent COVID-19. The donor label of this sample is uncertain.

The rearrangement joins TRBV6-5 to TRBJ1-1; tentatively, D is TRBD1 (5 bases). V was trimmed by 4 bases and J by 1 base, leaving 16 bases between them. The CDR3 is made up of 16 amino acids. Per the germline V gene, CDR1 is MNHEY and CDR2 is SVGAGI. CDR3 residues: CASSFNPTATNTEAFF. In DNA, the CDR3 is TGTGCCAGCAGTTTCAACCCGACAGCAACGAACACTGAAGCTTTCTTT.

The chain couples TRBV7-9 to TRBJ1-5, with D uncertain. Germline loops: CDR1 SEHNR, CDR2 FQNEAQ (reference sequence). This CDR3 contains 13 residues. V lost 2 bases to trimming and J lost 4 bases, with 6 bases between them. DNA for the CDR3: TGTGCCAGCAGCTTATCAGGAAATCAGCCCCAGCATTTT. Its translation is CASSLSGNQPQHF.

The V call is TRBV6-5, the J call TRBJ2-6, with D hard to call. Germline assignment: CDR1 MNHEY and CDR2 SVGAGI. The length of the CDR3 is 13 residues. V was pared by 8 bases and J by 4 bases, with 9 bases between. In nucleotides, the CDR3 is TGTGCCAGCTTAACAGCCGGGGCCAACGTCCTGACTTTC. Its protein product is CASLTAGANVLTF.

The genes are TRBV11-2 and TRBJ2-1, with 12 bases aligning to TRBD2. Germline lookup yields CDR1 SGHAT and CDR2 FQNNGV. There are 16 residues in the CDR3. J lost 7 bases, V lost 5 bases, and 9 bases had no gene match. In DNA, the CDR3 is TGTGCCAGCAGCCTTTATACTAGCGGGAGGAAGAATGAGCAGTTCTTC. Protein: CASSLYTSGRKNEQFF.

This CDR3 is CASRERTANQPQHF. The CDR3 DNA reads TGTGCCAGTAGAGAACGGACAGCTAATCAGCCCCAGCATTTT. The V and J genes are TRBV19 and TRBJ1-5, with D possibly being TRBD1 (6 bases). The CDR3 runs 14 residues. The V and J ends lost 6 bases and 4 bases respectively, with 13 bases between them. CDR1 is LNHDA and CDR2 is SQIVND in the germline V gene (reference sequence).

J is TRBJ2-7 and V is TRBV27; the D gene is possibly TRBD2 (6 bases). The CDR3 is made up of 21 amino acids. V shed 5 bases and J shed 7 bases, with 39 bases lying between them. Germline-derived CDR1 and CDR2 are MNHEY and SMNVEV (reference sequence). The chain's CDR3 is CASSSQGSRTSAGGFGQEQYF. The CDR3, as DNA: TGTGCCAGCAGTAGTCAGGGATCTCGGACCTCGGCAGGAGGGTTTGGACAAGAGCAGTACTTC.

The rearrangement joins TRBV12-3 or TRBV12-4 to TRBJ1-2; D is perhaps TRBD1 (5 bases). CDR3 length: 13 residues. V gave up 5 bases and J gave up 3 bases, with 10 bases separating them. The CDR3 region has the DNA TGTGCCAGCAGTCCGGACACTTACTATGGCTACACCTTC. It yields the protein CASSPDTYYGYTF.

This clone showed up just once. The chain employs TRBV5-6 and TRBJ2-7; tentatively, D is TRBD2 (5 bases). Germline V gene sequence: CDR1 SGHDT, CDR2 YYEEEE. The V gene lost 4 bases and the J gene lost 3 bases, with 11 bases spanning the gap. The CDR3 consists of 13 residues. CDR3 sequence reads: CASSPGLHYEQYF. The CDR3 nucleotides read TGTGCCAGCAGCCCCGGACTTCACTACGAGCAGTACTTC.

About this clone: The sample has other DNA sequences that encode this CDR3 too. This rearrangement joins TRBV12-3 or TRBV12-4 to TRBJ1-1; D is perhaps TRBD1 (5 bases). Trimming took off 6 bases at V and 0 bases at J, with 8 bases between the two ends. The CDR3 loop spans 13 amino acids. The chain's CDR3 is CASSGQLNTEAFF. CDR3 DNA sequence: TGTGCCAGCAGCGGACAACTGAACACTGAAGCTTTCTTT.

Turning to this clone: Other nucleotide sequences from this sample produce the same CDR3. The rearrangement uses TRBV28 and TRBJ1-6; TRBD1 is a possible D gene (5 bases). The length of the CDR3 is 14 residues. CDR1 is MDHEN, CDR2 SYDVKM, per germline. Trimming removed 2 bases from V and 3 bases from J, with 5 bases in between. The CDR3 bases are TGTGCCAGCAGTTTAGACAGCTATAATTCACCCCTCCACTTT. It specifies CASSLDSYNSPLHF.

V gene TRBV7-5 combines with J gene TRBJ1-1; the D call TRBD1 from the table was never checked on the DNA. TRBV7-5 is a listed pseudogene. The length of the CDR3 is 13 residues. CDR3 sequence (DNA): TGTGTCAGAAGCTTGCAGGGGAACACTGAAGCTTTCTTT. Translating it yields CVRSLQGNTEAFF.

J is TRBJ1-1 and V is TRBV2; D not resolved. The V gene's germline CDR1 is SNHLY and CDR2 FYNNEI. CDR3 length: 13 residues. Trimming took 0 bases from V and 9 from J, leaving 11 bases between them. The CDR3 DNA reads TGTGCCAGCAGTGAAGCGGCCCCAGGAAAAGCTTTCTTT. Translation gives CASSEAAPGKAFF.

This chain uses TRBV2 with TRBJ1-2, with D tentatively TRBD1 (5 bases). V lost 3 bases to trimming and J lost 10 bases, with 12 bases between them. From germline, CDR1 is SNHLY and CDR2 FYNNEI. The CDR3 has 12 amino acids. CDR3 sequence: CASSDTTAFYTF. DNA for the CDR3: TGTGCCAGCAGTGATACGACAGCTTTCTACACCTTC.

The rearrangement joins TRBV30 to TRBJ1-2; D is unclear. CDR3 length: 11 residues. Germline V gives CDR1 GTSNPN, CDR2 SVGIG (reference sequence). V was shortened by 8 bases and J by 4 bases, with 11 bases between the two germline ends. The CDR3 sequence: CAHGGFYGYTF. In DNA, the CDR3 is TGTGCCCATGGAGGGTTCTATGGCTACACCTTC.

V is TRBV5-1 and J is TRBJ1-1; 7 bases agree with TRBD1. CDR1 and CDR2 (germline): SGHRS, YFSETQ. Trimming cost V 5 bases and J 1 base; bases outside gene matches: 5. This CDR3 is 14 amino acids long. The CDR3 DNA reads TGCGCCAGCAGGATACAGGGGCCGAACACTGAAGCTTTCTTT. This translates into CASRIQGPNTEAFF.

As regards this clone: An end of the junction does not agree with germline; a read error may underlie this. The rearrangement links TRBV18 to TRBJ2-4; a weak D match, TRBD2 (6 bases). There are 12 residues in the CDR3. The germline V gene encodes CDR1 KGHSH and CDR2 LQKENI. CDR3 sequence reads: CASSLTRLVLHF. For the CDR3, the DNA is TGTGCCAGCTCACTAACCCGACTAGTCTTGCACTTC.

CDR3 DNA sequence: TGTGCCTGGAGCGACGGGACAGGGGGCCAGCCCCAGCATTTT. Encoded protein: CAWSDGTGGQPQHF. The chain is built from TRBV30 and TRBJ1-5, with 12 bases matching TRBD1. The J segment lost 7 bases and the V segment lost 3 bases, leaving 4 bases of the junction unmatched. Germline CDR1 GTSNPN, CDR2 SVGIG (reference sequence). This CDR3 has 14 amino acids. Full variable domain (rest looked up from reference TRBV30 and TRBJ1-5): SQTIHQWPATLVQPVGSPLSLECTVEGTSNPNLYWYRQAAGRGLQLLFYSVGIGQISSEVPQNLSASRPQDRQFILSSKKLLLSDSGFYLCAWSDGTGGQPQHFGDGTRLSIL.

The chain has TRBV19 and TRBJ1-2; no firm D call. Germline CDR1 is LNHDA and CDR2 is SQIVND (reference sequence). The CDR3 has 15 residues. Trimming cost V 6 bases and J 0 bases, with 14 bases left between them. CDR3 DNA sequence: TGTGCCAGTAGCCGAGATGACATAACTAACTATGGCTACACCTTC. This translates into CASSRDDITNYGYTF.

V usage is TRBV9 and J usage is TRBJ2-3, with D perhaps TRBD2 (6 bases). The CDR3 loop spans 13 amino acids. V gave up 3 bases and J gave up 6 bases, with 11 bases separating them. Germline V lookup: CDR1 SGDLS, CDR2 YYNGEE. The CDR3, as DNA: TGTGCCAGCAGCGCCGGACGGGGGGATACGCAGTATTTT. This sequence encodes CASSAGRGDTQYF.

The rearrangement joins TRBV5-1 to TRBJ1-3, with D tentatively TRBD1 (6 bases). The CDR3 sequence is 15 residues long. The germline CDR1 and CDR2 sequences are SGHRS and YFSETQ. V dropped 1 base and J dropped 4 bases, with 12 bases sitting between them. CDR3 DNA sequence: TGCGCCAGCAGCTTGTCTCCGGGGACAGGAAACACCATATATTTT. Translating gives CASSLSPGTGNTIYF. The full variable domain, completed using reference TRBV5-1 and TRBJ1-3, is KAGVTQTPRYLIKTRGQQVTLSCSPISGHRSVSWYQQTPGQGLQFLFEYFSETQRNKGNFPGRFSGRQFSNSRSEMNVSTLELGDSALYLCASSLSPGTGNTIYFGEGSWLTVV.

This sequence joins TRBV29-1 and TRBJ1-1, with 10 bases matching TRBD1. The V gene's germline CDR1 is SQVTM and CDR2 ANQGSEA. The CDR3 consists of 16 residues. The V segment lost 2 bases and the J segment 0 bases; nucleotides outside the gene matches: 6. The CDR3: CSVERDRGGVNTEAFF. The CDR3 DNA reads as TGCAGCGTTGAAAGGGACAGGGGCGGGGTGAACACTGAAGCTTTCTTT.

In its sample, this clone was seen a few times. The gene calls are TRBV6-5 and TRBJ1-1, with 8 positions matching TRBD1. V was clipped by 6 bases and J by 6 bases; unmatched bases: 6. Germline V lookup: CDR1 MNHEY, CDR2 SVGAGI. The CDR3 is 13 residues long. CDR3 sequence reads: CASSGQGSSEAFF. Written as DNA, the CDR3 is TGTGCCAGCAGCGGACAGGGTAGTTCTGAAGCTTTCTTT.

This chain links TRBV30 with TRBJ1-1; D gene uncertain. Trimming left V 4 bases short and J 1 base short, with 16 bases between. Germline-derived CDR1 and CDR2 are GTSNPN and SVGIG (reference sequence). The CDR3 extends over 15 amino acids. For the CDR3, the DNA is TGTGCCTGGAAGGAGGGATGGGGTACGAACACTGAAGCTTTCTTT. Its translation: CAWKEGWGTNTEAFF.

This chain connects TRBV19 to TRBJ2-7, with TRBD1 matching over 9 bases. The CDR3 is made up of 14 amino acids. V gave up 5 bases and J gave up 5 bases; unmatched junction bases: 7. The V gene's germline CDR1 is LNHDA and CDR2 SQIVND (reference sequence). The CDR3 coding sequence is TGTGCCAGTAGTGACAGGGGGACGGATGACGAGCAGTACTTC. Residues: CASSDRGTDDEQYF.

This clone was counted once. V and J are TRBV28 and TRBJ1-1; D may be TRBD1 (5 bases). The CDR3 length is 13 residues. V gave up 7 bases and J gave up 4 bases, with 13 bases separating them. In germline, CDR1 is MDHEN, CDR2 SYDVKM. The CDR3: CASTTLGGTEAFF. The CDR3 bases are TGTGCCAGCACCACTCTGGGGGGCACTGAAGCTTTCTTT.

In its sample, this clone was seen once. The V call is TRBV12-3 or TRBV12-4, the J call TRBJ2-7; TRBD1 might be the D (6 bases). Trimming removed 3 bases from V and 5 bases from J, with 8 bases in between. CDR3 length: 12 amino acids. CDR3: CASSLDSHEQYF. As DNA, the CDR3 is TGTGCCAGCAGTTTGGACAGCCACGAGCAGTACTTC.

This clone is a singleton in its sample. The chain combines TRBV5-4 with TRBJ1-3, with a possible D match to TRBD1 (6 bases). Germline lookup yields CDR1 SGHNT and CDR2 YYREEE (reference sequence). This CDR3 is 13 amino acids long. V was pared by 2 bases and J by 4 bases, with 7 bases between. The CDR3 reads CASSFTGGNTIYF. The CDR3 DNA reads as TGTGCCAGCAGCTTCACAGGGGGAAACACCATATATTTT.

This chain links TRBV7-8 with TRBJ1-5; D gene ambiguous. V lost 1 base and J 3 bases, leaving 7 bases between the germline ends. Germline V CDR1 and CDR2: SGHVS, FQNEAQ. The CDR3 contains 14 residues. The CDR3 protein is CASSLGQFNQPQHF. As DNA, the CDR3 is TGTGCCAGCAGCTTAGGGCAGTTCAATCAGCCCCAGCATTTT. Using reference TRBV7-8 and TRBJ1-5 for the parts outside the CDR3, the full variable domain is GAGVSQSPRYKVAKRGQDVALRCDPISGHVSLFWYQQALGQGPEFLTYFQNEAQLDKSGLPSDRFFAERPEGSVSTLKIQRTQQEDSAVYLCASSLGQFNQPQHFGDGTRLSIL.

The chain joins TRBV28 to TRBJ2-2; D may be TRBD1 (5 bases). CDR3 size: 14 residues. Germline V CDR1 and CDR2: MDHEN, SYDVKM. V lost 6 bases and J lost 1, with 9 bases in between. The CDR3, as DNA: TGTGCCAGCAGGACAGTCCTGAACACCGGGGAGCTGTTTTTT. Translated, it gives CASRTVLNTGELFF. Supplemented by reference TRBV28 and TRBJ2-2, the full variable domain reads DVKVTQSSRYLVKRTGEKVFLECVQDMDHENMFWYRQDPGLGLRLIYFSYDVKMKEKGDIPEGYSVSREKKERFSLILESASTNQTSMYLCASRTVLNTGELFFGEGSRLTVL.

The chain employs TRBV19 and TRBJ2-3, with D hard to call. Germline CDR1 and CDR2: LNHDA and SQIVND (reference sequence). The germline V and J ends were trimmed by 3 bases and 3 bases, with 10 bases remaining between them. The CDR3 extends over 14 amino acids. CDR3 region: CASSIQRGTDTQYF. The CDR3 nucleotides read TGTGCCAGTAGTATCCAGCGAGGAACAGATACGCAGTATTTT.

The chain has TRBV9 and TRBJ2-7, with TRBD2 matching over 10 bases. J was trimmed by 6 bases and V by 0 bases; bases with no gene match: 3. The CDR3 contains 14 residues. The germline gives CDR1 SGDLS, CDR2 YYNGEE. CDR3 nucleotide sequence: TGTGCCAGCAGCGTAGTGGTAGCGGGAGGCGAGCAGTACTTC. It translates to CASSVVVAGGEQYF.